A single sample is the source of the 18 T cell receptor beta chains below, sequenced in a study of T cell repertoires in cytomegalovirus infection (dated by TCRdb to between 2017 and 2020). Sequencing relied on an Illumina HiSeq 1500. Through fastp at Q25 and MiXCR, TCRdb rebuilt clones from the public reads, retaining in-frame beta chains. For every CDR3 protein sequence, its rows merge into one entry that carries the most common genes and DNA. A total of about 830,000 distinct CDR3 sequences appear in this sample, around a third of them only once. The ten biggest clones cover 9.5% to 15% of the sample. No antigen has been assigned to these receptors. This sample's treatment or condition label indicates: in vitro stimulation with specific CMV peptide epitopes to enrich CMV-specific T cells. The specimen was cultured CD8+ T cells from PBMCs, collected from culture after CMV antigen stimulation. The origin of the receptors is a human donor in good health (CMV status not recorded). Some clones in this sample may be carry-over from other donors' samples.

This chain links TRBV9 with TRBJ1-6, with TRBD1 matching over 9 bases. Germline V lookup: CDR1 SGDLS, CDR2 YYNGEE. This CDR3 has 16 amino acids. V lost 4 bases to trimming and J lost 9 bases; unmatched junction nucleotides: 11. CDR3 region: CASSSNSGTGLSPLHF. In DNA form, the CDR3 reads TGTGCCAGCAGCTCCAACTCCGGGACAGGGCTTTCACCCCTCCACTTT.

V and J are TRBV7-6 and TRBJ2-2; D may correspond to TRBD1 or TRBD2 (5 bases each). The CDR3 is made up of 16 amino acids. Between the trimmed V and J ends, which lost 5 bases and 5 bases, there was a span of 18 bases. Germline V gives CDR1 SGHVS, CDR2 FNYEAQ. The CDR3 sequence: CASSQAGAGGTGELFF. The DNA for the CDR3 is TGTGCCAGCAGCCAAGCCGGGGCTGGGGGAACCGGGGAGCTGTTTTTT.

V usage is TRBV7-9 and J usage is TRBJ2-1, with TRBD1 matching 8 bases. Germline trimming cut 6 bases from V and 15 bases from J; bases unmatched to any gene: 13. The CDR3 covers 13 residues. From germline, CDR1 is SEHNR and CDR2 FQNEAQ (reference sequence). The CDR3 region is CASRDRTGLYRFF. CDR3 nucleotides: TGTGCCAGCAGAGATCGGACAGGGCTTTATCGGTTCTTC.

In regard to this clonotype: Sequence at one end of the junction differs from germline and may be a read error. The genes are TRBV12-3 or TRBV12-4 and TRBJ2-1; possibly TRBD1 for D (5 bases). CDR3 length equals 15 residues. DNA for the CDR3: TGTGCCAGCAGTCCCAGGGCTCTCTCCTTCAATGAGCAGTTCTTC. Its protein product is CASSPRALSFNEQFF.

V is TRBV6-2 or TRBV6-3 and J is TRBJ1-1; unclear D gene. Germline loops: CDR1 MNHEY, CDR2 SVGEGT. The V end lost 2 bases, the J end lost 1 base, and 5 bases lay between the germline ends. This CDR3 spans 13 amino acids. This CDR3 is CASSYAANTEAFF. Here the CDR3 DNA reads TGTGCCAGCAGTTACGCGGCGAACACTGAAGCTTTCTTT.

This clonotype has just a few counts. V is TRBV7-9 and J is TRBJ2-1; 10 positions match TRBD1. The CDR3 is made up of 17 amino acids. J lost 0 bases, V lost 5 bases, and 7 bases had no gene match. The germline V gene has CDR1 SEHNR and CDR2 FQNEAQ (reference sequence). CDR3 sequence reads: CASSPPDRGSSYNEQFF. The CDR3 nucleotides are TGTGCCAGCAGCCCGCCGGACAGGGGGAGCTCCTACAATGAGCAGTTCTTC. The variable domain in full, completed from reference TRBV7-9 and TRBJ2-1, reads DTGVSQNPRHKITKRGQNVTFRCDPISEHNRLYWYRQTLGQGPEFLTYFQNEAQLEKSRLLSDRFSAERPKGSFSTLEIQRTEQGDSAMYLCASSPPDRGSSYNEQFFGPGTRLTVL.

The V call is TRBV9, the J call TRBJ2-2, with 8 bases that match TRBD1. CDR3 length equals 16 residues. The V segment lost 1 base and the J segment 2 bases; nucleotides outside the gene matches: 4. Germline V CDR1 and CDR2: SGDLS, YYNGEE. CDR3: CASSVRTGTNTGELFF. The CDR3 DNA is TGTGCCAGCAGCGTAAGGACAGGGACTAACACCGGGGAGCTGTTTTTT.

This rearrangement joins TRBV7-9 to TRBJ1-1, with D possibly TRBD1 on 5 matching bases. The CDR3 runs 15 residues. Germline values: CDR1 SEHNR, CDR2 FQNEAQ (reference sequence). V lost 3 bases and J lost 5, with 16 bases in between. CDR3 region: CASSLSTAGGTEAFF. The DNA for the CDR3 is TGTGCCAGCAGCTTGTCGACAGCCGGAGGGACTGAAGCTTTCTTT. Full variable domain (missing parts from reference TRBV7-9 and TRBJ1-1): DTGVSQNPRHKITKRGQNVTFRCDPISEHNRLYWYRQTLGQGPEFLTYFQNEAQLEKSRLLSDRFSAERPKGSFSTLEIQRTEQGDSAMYLCASSLSTAGGTEAFFGQGTRLTVV.

The chain recombines TRBV7-9 with TRBJ2-4; TRBD1 is a possible D gene (5 bases). V dropped 5 bases and J dropped 8 bases, with 22 bases sitting between them. The germline gives CDR1 SEHNR, CDR2 FQNEAQ (reference sequence). The CDR3 covers 16 residues. CDR3 DNA: TGTGCCAGCAGCCCCTTCCCCCAGGGTAAAAGAGACATTCAGTACTTC. This codes for CASSPFPQGKRDIQYF. The entire variable domain, with the rest obtained from reference TRBV7-9 and TRBJ2-4, is as follows: DTGVSQNPRHKITKRGQNVTFRCDPISEHNRLYWYRQTLGQGPEFLTYFQNEAQLEKSRLLSDRFSAERPKGSFSTLEIQRTEQGDSAMYLCASSPFPQGKRDIQYFGAGTRLSVL.

J is TRBJ1-1 and V is TRBV5-6; tentative D call: TRBD1 (5 bases). This CDR3 has 13 amino acids. Trimming stripped 4 bases from V and 7 bases from J, with 14 bases between. CDR1 and CDR2 from the germline V gene are SGHDT and YYEEEE. The CDR3 DNA is TGTGCCAGCAGCAAGTGGGGGTACAGTGAAGCTTTCTTT. This encodes CASSKWGYSEAFF.

This clonotype was counted between two and nine times. This sequence joins TRBV6-1 and TRBJ2-7; 7 positions agree with TRBD1. Germline V CDR1 and CDR2: MNHNS, SASEGT. V dropped 3 bases and J dropped 5; count of bases not matched to a gene: 1. The CDR3 loop spans 12 amino acids. CDR3 sequence (DNA): TGTGCCAGCAGTGAGCAGGGGGACGAGCAGTACGTC. This codes for CASSEQGDEQYV.

The table lists this clonotype with many counts. The rearrangement joins TRBV20-1 to TRBJ2-1, with 7 bases aligning to TRBD2. This CDR3 comprises 16 residues. Germline-derived CDR1 and CDR2 are DFQATT and SNEGSKA (reference sequence). With V trimmed by 3 bases and J by 1 base, 9 bases remained unmatched. CDR3 residues: CSASRGGRGSYNEQFF. The DNA for the CDR3 is TGCAGTGCTAGCCGTGGAGGGCGGGGGTCCTACAATGAGCAGTTCTTC.

The rearrangement links TRBV12-5 to TRBJ1-4; a weak D match, TRBD1 (5 bases). Germline values: CDR1 LGHNT, CDR2 FRNRAP. This CDR3 is 16 amino acids long. V lost 3 bases, J lost 0 bases, and 11 bases lay in between. This CDR3 is CASGFGTEATNEKLFF. The DNA for the CDR3 is TGTGCTAGTGGTTTCGGGACCGAGGCAACTAATGAAAAACTGTTTTTT.

The table lists this clonotype with a few counts. This chain joins TRBV6-1 and TRBJ2-3, with TRBD2 matching 11 bases. The germline CDR1 and CDR2 sequences are MNHNS and SASEGT. After removal of 5 bases from V and 2 bases from J, the junction contained 9 bases not matched to a gene. CDR3 size: 17 residues. The CDR3 bases are TGTGCCAGCAGTTCTAGCGGGGGGCCATCTCACACAGATACGCAGTATTTT. It encodes CASSSSGGPSHTDTQYF.

This clonotype appeared many times. This sequence joins TRBV7-2 and TRBJ2-1; 9 bases are shared with TRBD2. Germline CDR1 SGHTA, CDR2 FQGNSA. V dropped 2 bases and J dropped 7; count of bases not matched to a gene: 9. There are 16 residues in the CDR3. The CDR3 is CASSLSLAGAGNEQFF. The DNA for the CDR3 is TGTGCCAGCAGCTTATCTTTAGCGGGGGCGGGAAATGAGCAGTTCTTC.

The CDR3 reads CASSLEGQGSSAFF. In nucleotides, the CDR3 is TGTGCCAGCAGCTTAGAGGGACAGGGTAGCTCGGCTTTCTTT. The chain combines TRBV7-6 with TRBJ1-1; 9 positions match TRBD1. The CDR3 is 14 residues long. From germline, CDR1 is SGHVS and CDR2 FNYEAQ. With V trimmed by 1 base and J by 11 bases, 8 bases remained unmatched.

V gene TRBV20-1 combines with J gene TRBJ2-3; a possible D gene is TRBD2 (6 bases). The germline gives CDR1 DFQATT, CDR2 SNEGSKA (reference sequence). The CDR3 totals 17 residues. V was pared by 0 bases and J by 2 bases, with 18 bases between. This chain's CDR3 is CSARDPRWTNLTDTQYF. DNA of the CDR3: TGCAGTGCTAGAGATCCCCGGTGGACTAACCTCACAGATACGCAGTATTTT.

The table lists this clonotype with many counts. The chain carries TRBV12-3 or TRBV12-4 and TRBJ2-5; TRBD1 aligns across 8 bases. Trimming took 5 bases from V and 2 from J; bases not matched to a gene: 4. The CDR3 runs to 14 residues. The CDR3: CASSPQGVQETQYF. As DNA, the CDR3 is TGTGCCAGCAGTCCACAGGGGGTACAAGAGACCCAGTACTTC.